This is a list of T cell receptor beta chains from one sample in a study of blood T cells in healthy people across ages. MiXCR was run by TCRdb on the 5' RACE reads, yielding one entry per CDR3 protein. The data show roughly 500,000 distinct CDR3 sequences, about 25% seen once. Sequencing was carried out using blood. These receptors all come from a woman between 65 and 79 years old in good health. Each CDR3 is given with its conserved first and last residue. Fields, in order: D gene, clone size, V gene, J gene, CDR3 protein, CDR3 DNA. The D gene is left open where the match is weak. The size of a clone is reported for some rows only, either as once, few or many, or as a class for expanded clones.

>.|.|TRBV7-2|TRBJ1-2
CASSSGRGHYGYTF
TGTGCCAGCAGTTCTGGCCGGGGACACTATGGCTACACCTTC
>.|once|TRBV9|TRBJ2-7
CASSLGGSYYEQYF
TGTGCCAGCAGCCTTGGGGGTTCCTACTACGAGCAGTACTTC
>TRBD1|few|TRBV7-3|TRBJ2-1
CASSLTRTGDYNEQFF
TGTGCCAGCAGCTTAACAAGAACAGGGGACTACAATGAGCAGTTCTTC
>.|few|TRBV5-1|TRBJ2-5
CASRLEGGAVEETQYF
TGCGCCAGCAGGCTTGAAGGCGGGGCGGTAGAGGAGACCCAGTACTTC
>.|few|TRBV12-3/TRBV12-4|TRBJ2-1
CASSMTVSSSYNEQFF
TGTGCCAGCAGCATGACAGTTTCGAGCTCCTACAATGAGCAGTTCTTC
>TRBD1|.|TRBV20-1|TRBJ2-5
CSARDRQGANQETQYF
TGCAGTGCTAGAGATCGACAGGGGGCGAACCAAGAGACCCAGTACTTC
>.|.|TRBV6-1|TRBJ2-2
CASSKTAEIATGELFF
TGTGCCAGCAGTAAGACAGCGGAGATCGCCACCGGGGAGCTGTTTTTT
>TRBD2|.|TRBV29-1|TRBJ2-7
CSVEGGGGYEQYF
TGCAGCGTTGAGGGGGGCGGGGGGTACGAGCAGTACTTC
>TRBD2|.|TRBV6-2/TRBV6-3|TRBJ2-4
CASRGGNLENIQYF
TGTGCCAGCAGGGGGGGGAATCTTGAAAACATTCAGTACTTC
>.|few|TRBV12-3/TRBV12-4|TRBJ1-5
CASSFSSSFNQPQHF
TGTGCCAGCAGTTTTAGCAGTTCTTTCAATCAGCCCCAGCATTTT
>.|few|TRBV20-1|TRBJ1-2
CSASRASGYGYTF
TGCAGTGCTAGCAGGGCCTCTGGCTATGGCTACACCTTC
>.|few|TRBV5-8|TRBJ1-6
CASSAAPGSPLHF
TGTGCCAGCAGCGCGGCCCCGGGGTCACCCCTCCACTTT
>.|.|TRBV20-1|TRBJ1-2
CSAPTDYGYTF
TGCAGTGCCCCCACGGACTATGGCTACACCTTC
>.|few|TRBV12-3/TRBV12-4|TRBJ2-5
CASSSNREYQETQYF
TGTGCCAGCAGTTCTAACCGGGAGTATCAAGAGACCCAGTACTTC
>.|.|TRBV5-5|TRBJ2-7
CASSLVADTPYEQYF
TGTGCCAGCAGCTTGGTAGCGGACACACCCTACGAGCAGTACTTC
>TRBD2|.|TRBV5-1|TRBJ2-7
CASSTSGGPSYEQYF
TGCGCCAGCAGCACGAGCGGGGGGCCCTCCTACGAGCAGTACTTC
>TRBD2|.|TRBV7-2|TRBJ2-7
CASSPSSGARYEQYF
TGTGCCAGCAGCCCTAGCAGCGGGGCACGCTACGAGCAGTACTTC
>.|few|TRBV20-1|TRBJ1-5
CSARSGNQPQHF
TGCAGTGCTAGATCCGGTAATCAGCCCCAGCATTTT
>TRBD1|few|TRBV19|TRBJ1-5
CASSIGPTGVGLRGNQPQHF
TGTGCCAGTAGTATAGGCCCGACAGGGGTAGGACTTAGGGGCAATCAGCCCCAGCATTTT
>.|.|TRBV9|TRBJ2-2
CASSPRSGELFF
TGTGCCAGCAGCCCCCGATCCGGGGAGCTGTTTTTT
>.|.|TRBV5-1|TRBJ2-1
CASSLVLAGLNEQFF
TGCGCCAGCAGCTTGGTGCTAGCTGGATTGAATGAGCAGTTCTTC
>.|.|TRBV29-1|TRBJ2-7
CSVGTQQGGEQYF
TGCAGCGTTGGGACCCAGCAAGGGGGAGAGCAGTACTTC
>.|few|TRBV5-1|TRBJ2-3
CASSSGTPGTDTQYF
TGCGCCAGCAGCTCAGGGACCCCGGGCACGGATACGCAGTATTTT
>.|.|TRBV15|TRBJ1-2
CATTSMGEGGYTF
TGTGCCACCACCTCAATGGGGGAGGGGGGCTACACCTTC
>TRBD2|.|TRBV29-1|TRBJ2-3
CSARTLAGTPRTDTQYF
TGCAGCGCCCGAACCCTAGCGGGAACACCACGGACAGATACGCAGTATTTT
>TRBD2|few|TRBV5-1|TRBJ2-1
CASSLSGGSSYNEQFF
TGCGCCAGCAGCTTGAGCGGGGGTAGCTCCTACAATGAGCAGTTCTTC
>TRBD2|.|TRBV20-1|TRBJ2-5
CSARDHNSGKETQYF
TGCAGTGCTAGAGATCATAATAGCGGGAAAGAGACCCAGTACTTC
>.|few|TRBV19|TRBJ2-6
CASSLEGAGANVLTF
TGTGCCAGTAGTCTCGAAGGGGCTGGGGCCAACGTCCTGACTTTC
>.|few|TRBV27|TRBJ2-7
CASSLSKYKAHEQYF
TGTGCCAGCAGTTTATCGAAGTACAAGGCCCACGAGCAGTACTTC
>.|many|TRBV20-1|TRBJ1-1
CSARDIWTEAFF
TGCAGTGCTAGAGATATATGGACTGAAGCTTTCTTT
>.|few|TRBV7-9|TRBJ2-5
CASSLGQGPETQYF
TGTGCCAGCAGCTTAGGGCAGGGTCCAGAGACCCAGTACTTC
>.|.|TRBV5-1|TRBJ1-1
CASSSGSTEAFF
TGCGCCAGCAGCTCCGGGAGCACTGAAGCTTTCTTT